One sample yielded the 9 T cell receptor beta chains listed below, sequenced in a study of cytomegalovirus exposure and HLA in healthy donors. Vbeta (60) and Jbeta (13) primers were used in the PCR. Using immunoSEQ multiplex PCR, the repertoire was profiled, and TCRdb retains in-frame clones only, with some absent. This repertoire shows 150,000 to 250,000 clones, less than 80% found once; its top ten account for approximately 4.7%. Input material: PBMCs. All receptors come from a woman in her thirties in good health and CMV-seropositive.

The V call is TRBV19, the J call TRBJ2-1, with 12 nucleotides matching TRBD2. This CDR3 has 15 amino acids. Germline lookup yields CDR1 LNHDA and CDR2 SQIVND (reference sequence). With V trimmed by 3 bases and J by 6 bases, 3 bases remained unmatched. CDR3 amino acids: CASSILAGGRNEQFF. CDR3 nucleotide sequence: TGTGCCAGTAGTATCCTAGCGGGGGGGCGCAATGAGCAGTTCTTC.

The J gene is TRBJ1-2, the V gene TRBV5-5; D is possibly TRBD1 (5 bases). The CDR3 sequence is 17 residues long. V was pared by 0 bases and J by 4 bases, with 19 bases between. The germline CDR1 and CDR2 sequences are SGHKS and YYEKEE (reference sequence). The CDR3 protein is CASSLARGRGPLYGYTF. The CDR3, as DNA: TGTGCCAGCAGCTTGGCCAGAGGGAGGGGCCCACTCTATGGCTACACCTTC.

This clone was observed a handful of times. V gene TRBV7-8 combines with J gene TRBJ2-5; perhaps TRBD2 as D (6 bases). The V end was cut by 5 bases, the J end by 1 base, with 14 bases between. This CDR3 region has 15 residues. The germline gives CDR1 SGHVS, CDR2 FQNEAQ. CDR3 protein: CASSLGGFGQETQYF. For the CDR3, the DNA is TGTGCCAGCAGCCTGGGAGGATTTGGCCAAGAGACCCAGTACTTC.

This chain connects TRBV19 to TRBJ2-1, with 9 bases lining up with TRBD1. The V and J ends lost 6 bases and 7 bases, in that order; junction bases with no gene match: 4. CDR1 is LNHDA and CDR2 is SQIVND in the germline V gene (reference sequence). The CDR3 totals 13 residues. The CDR3 region has the DNA TGTGCCAGTAGGACAGGGGGGCCGAATGAGCAGTTCTTC. Translation gives CASRTGGPNEQFF.

The chain has TRBV7-7 and TRBJ2-2; D remains unclear. This CDR3 is built from 12 residues. Germline V gene sequence: CDR1 SSHAT, CDR2 FNYEAQ (reference sequence). Trimming shortened V by 5 bases and J by 7 bases, and 8 bases separated the two germline ends. The CDR3 region has the DNA TGTGCCAGCAGCCCTTACAACGGGGAGCTGTTTTTT. This translates into CASSPYNGELFF.

The chain combines TRBV5-6 with TRBJ2-1; D gene uncertain. The V and J ends lost 0 bases and 4 bases respectively, with 11 bases between them. CDR1 SGHDT and CDR2 YYEEEE come from the germline V gene. The CDR3 has 15 residues. The CDR3 sequence: CASSLGAPRYNEQFF. The CDR3 DNA sequence: TGTGCCAGCAGCTTGGGGGCCCCAAGATACAATGAGCAGTTCTTC.

The chain recombines TRBV6-5 with TRBJ1-5, with D tentatively TRBD1 (5 bases). Germline loops: CDR1 MNHEY, CDR2 SVGAGI. V was shortened by 2 bases and J by 5 bases, with 10 bases between the two germline ends. This CDR3 has 14 residues. CDR3 residues: CASSYRGADQPQHF. The CDR3 nucleotides are TGTGCCAGCAGTTACAGGGGCGCTGATCAGCCCCAGCATTTT.

The CDR3 region has the DNA TGTGCTAGTGGCCGCGCGGGAGAGCAGTTCTTC. It encodes CASGRAGEQFF. The chain employs TRBV12-5 and TRBJ2-1; D is possibly TRBD2 (6 bases). Per germline, CDR1 LGHNT and CDR2 FRNRAP. V was trimmed by 6 bases and J by 10 bases, leaving 10 bases between them. The CDR3 has 11 residues.

The rearrangement uses TRBV4-3 and TRBJ1-2, with TRBD1 as a possible D gene (6 bases). The V gene's germline CDR1 is LGHNA and CDR2 YSLEER. This CDR3 contains 17 residues. The V gene lost 0 bases and the J gene lost 8 bases, with 22 bases spanning the gap. CDR3 sequence (DNA): TGCGCCAGCAGCCAAGATCGAGCAGGGGCCATGAGGAAGGGCTACACCTTC. Residues: CASSQDRAGAMRKGYTF.